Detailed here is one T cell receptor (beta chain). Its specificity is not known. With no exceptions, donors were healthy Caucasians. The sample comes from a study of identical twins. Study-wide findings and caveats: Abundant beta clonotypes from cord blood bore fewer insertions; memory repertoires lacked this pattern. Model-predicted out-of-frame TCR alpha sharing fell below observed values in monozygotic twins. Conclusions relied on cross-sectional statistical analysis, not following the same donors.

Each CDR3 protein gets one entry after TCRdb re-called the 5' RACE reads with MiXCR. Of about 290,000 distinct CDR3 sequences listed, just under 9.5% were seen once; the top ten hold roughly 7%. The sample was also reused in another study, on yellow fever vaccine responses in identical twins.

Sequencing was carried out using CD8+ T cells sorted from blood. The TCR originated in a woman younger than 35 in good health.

The CDR3 spells CASRDRVPETQYF. In DNA, the CDR3 is TGTGCCAGCAGGGACAGGGTCCCAGAGACCCAGTACTTC. The J gene is TRBJ2-5, the V gene TRBV28, with TRBD1 matching 8 bases. Trimming removed 6 bases from V and 4 bases from J; junction bases left unmatched: 4. Germline loops: CDR1 MDHEN, CDR2 SYDVKM. CDR3 length: 13 amino acids.